This T cell receptor (beta chain) came from a study of long-term antiretroviral therapy in people with HIV. Study-wide results and caveats: Clones that had undergone expansion before ART prevailed in the repertoire throughout all time points.

The CDR3 has 16 amino acids. V lost 2 bases to trimming and J lost 2 bases, with 10 bases between them. The V gene's germline CDR1 is MNHEY and CDR2 SVGAGI. Note on this clone: What it binds is unknown.

Samples were assayed with immunoSEQ v3.0 at survey level. Here immunoSEQ multiplex PCR was the method, and the copy in TCRdb shows in-frame clones only, minus some. The sample lists over 25,000 clones; roughly nine tenths were seen once. V gene TRBV6-5 combines with J gene TRBJ1-6, with D possibly TRBD1 on 6 matching bases. The specimen was unsorted PBMCs, collected 1.1 years after starting antiretroviral therapy. The receptor was isolated from a man aged 18 to 30 with HIV. The CDR3 DNA reads as TGTGCCAGCAGTTACCGGGGGCCAACCTATAATTCACCCCTCCACTTT. Residues: CASSYRGPTYNSPLHF.